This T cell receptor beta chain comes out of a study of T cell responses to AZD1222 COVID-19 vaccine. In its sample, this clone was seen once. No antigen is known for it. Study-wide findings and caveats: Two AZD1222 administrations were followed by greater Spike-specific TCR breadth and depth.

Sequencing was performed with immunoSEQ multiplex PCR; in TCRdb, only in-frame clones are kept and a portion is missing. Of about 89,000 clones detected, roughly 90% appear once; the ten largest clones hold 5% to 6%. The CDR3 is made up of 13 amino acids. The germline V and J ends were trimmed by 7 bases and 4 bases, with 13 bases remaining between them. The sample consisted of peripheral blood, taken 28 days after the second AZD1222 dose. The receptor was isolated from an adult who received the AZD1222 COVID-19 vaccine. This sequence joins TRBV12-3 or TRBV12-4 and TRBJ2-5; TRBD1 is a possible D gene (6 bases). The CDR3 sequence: CASTTGHGETQYF. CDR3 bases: TGTGCCAGCACAACGGGACATGGAGAGACCCAGTACTTC.